The next 30 T cell receptor beta chains were all read from a single sample in a study of T cell responses to AZD1222 COVID-19 vaccine. Libraries were prepared by immunoSEQ multiplex PCR; TCRdb keeps only in-frame clonotypes and omits some of them. The table has 130,000 or so clones, around 94% seen once. Here the sequenced sample was peripheral blood, taken on day 0 of AZD1222 vaccination. Source of these receptors: an adult in good health.

The chain employs TRBV19 and TRBJ1-6; D uncertain. Germline assignment: CDR1 LNHDA and CDR2 SQIVND (reference sequence). This CDR3 comprises 17 residues. With 2 bases removed from V and 0 bases from J, the gap between germline ends came to 11 bases. The CDR3 coding sequence is TGTGCCAGTAGTATACGGGCGGACTACTCCTATAATTCACCCCTCCACTTT. It yields the protein CASSIRADYSYNSPLHF.

The gene calls are TRBV27 and TRBJ1-6; TRBD1 matches 7 bases. CDR1 MNHEY and CDR2 SMNVEV come from the germline V gene (reference sequence). The CDR3 contains 16 residues. The V and J ends lost 6 bases and 6 bases, in that order; junction bases with no gene match: 11. In DNA form, the CDR3 reads TGTGCCAGCAGAACATACCGGGACAGAGTTAATTCACCCCTCCACTTT. Protein sequence: CASRTYRDRVNSPLHF.

The chain combines TRBV18 with TRBJ2-7; the D is unclear. The CDR3 totals 15 residues. The germline V gene has CDR1 KGHSH and CDR2 LQKENI. Trimming stripped 0 bases from V and 3 bases from J, with 12 bases between. The CDR3, as DNA: TGTGCCAGCTCACCACCGAACGGGCAGATCTACGAGCAGTACTTC. It is translated as CASSPPNGQIYEQYF. The variable domain in full, with the rest retrieved from reference TRBV18 and TRBJ2-7, is NAGVMQNPRHLVRRRGQEARLRCSPMKGHSHVYWYRQLPEEGLKFMVYLQKENIIDESGMPKERFSAEFPKEGPSILRIQQVVRGDSAAYFCASSPPNGQIYEQYFGPGTRLTVT.

The chain combines TRBV27 with TRBJ2-5; the D is unclear. The length of the CDR3 is 13 residues. Germline V gene lookup returns CDR1 MNHEY and CDR2 SMNVEV (reference sequence). V lost 4 bases and J lost 2, with 8 bases in between. Here the CDR3 reads CASSSPWQETQYF. The CDR3 region has the DNA TGTGCCAGCAGTTCCCCTTGGCAAGAGACCCAGTACTTC.

The CDR3 DNA sequence: TGTGCCAGCAGTTTATGGGCTAGCGGGAGGGGCGGCACAGATACGCAGTATTTT. Translating it yields CASSLWASGRGGTDTQYF. The chain joins TRBV28 to TRBJ2-3, with 12 bases fitting TRBD2. Germline trimming cut 0 bases from V and 1 base from J; bases unmatched to any gene: 5. The CDR3 runs 18 residues. Germline V lookup: CDR1 MDHEN, CDR2 SYDVKM.

This chain joins TRBV27 and TRBJ1-2; D ambiguous. V lost 0 bases to trimming and J lost 8 bases, with 10 bases between them. Germline assignment: CDR1 MNHEY and CDR2 SMNVEV (reference sequence). There are 13 residues in the CDR3. The CDR3 loop is CASSLSRAGGYTF. The CDR3 DNA is TGTGCCAGCAGTTTATCTAGGGCCGGGGGCTACACCTTC.

This chain connects TRBV5-6 to TRBJ1-2; 7 bases align to TRBD1. This CDR3 has 14 residues. The junction had 3 bases not matched to a gene; V was cut back by 0 bases and J by 4 bases. Per the germline V gene, CDR1 is SGHDT and CDR2 is YYEEEE. The CDR3 protein is CASSLGRQGYGYTF. The CDR3 region has the DNA TGTGCCAGCAGCTTGGGTCGACAGGGCTATGGCTACACCTTC.

V and J are TRBV5-1 and TRBJ1-3, with unresolved D. The CDR3 consists of 12 residues. In germline, CDR1 is SGHRS, CDR2 YFSETQ. Trimming shortened V by 4 bases and J by 3 bases, and 5 bases separated the two germline ends. The CDR3: CASSPSGNTIYF. CDR3 in DNA: TGCGCCAGCAGCCCCAGTGGAAACACCATATATTTT.

The J gene is TRBJ2-7, the V gene TRBV25-1, with 8 bases lining up with TRBD1. In germline, CDR1 is MGHDK, CDR2 SYGVNS. The CDR3 loop spans 14 amino acids. The J segment lost 5 bases and the V segment lost 3 bases, leaving 6 bases of the junction unmatched. CDR3 sequence reads: CASSDGTGRNEQYF. CDR3 in DNA: TGTGCCAGCAGTGATGGGACAGGACGGAACGAGCAGTACTTC.

CDR3: CASSKVRGGYYGYTF. The CDR3 DNA reads as TGTGCCAGCAGCAAAGTTAGAGGGGGATACTATGGCTACACCTTC. The chain links TRBV21-1 to TRBJ1-2; the D call in the table, TRBD1, was not verified against the DNA. TRBV21-1 is a known pseudogene. The CDR3 runs 15 residues.

The CDR3 sequence: CASSYAGQGYGYTF. CDR3 in DNA: TGTGCCAGCAGTTACGCAGGACAGGGTTATGGCTACACCTTC. This chain connects TRBV6-2 or TRBV6-3 to TRBJ1-2; 8 nucleotides line up with TRBD1. Germline lookup yields CDR1 MNHEY and CDR2 SVGEGT. CDR3 length: 14 residues. The junction had 4 bases not matched to a gene; V was cut back by 2 bases and J by 5 bases.

This chain connects TRBV5-4 to TRBJ1-2; D is unresolved. The V and J ends lost 4 bases and 0 bases respectively, with 13 bases between them. This CDR3 is built from 15 residues. Germline values: CDR1 SGHNT, CDR2 YYREEE (reference sequence). This CDR3 reads CASSSPLAPNYGYTF. The CDR3 DNA reads as TGTGCCAGCAGCAGCCCCCTCGCCCCTAACTATGGCTACACCTTC.

The V call is TRBV24-1, the J call TRBJ2-2; D is perhaps TRBD2 (5 bases). V was clipped by 4 bases and J by 6 bases, with 11 bases between them. The CDR3 totals 14 residues. From germline, CDR1 is KGHDR and CDR2 SFDVKD. The CDR3: CATSDPLAPGELFF. As DNA, the CDR3 is TGTGCCACCAGTGACCCTCTAGCCCCCGGGGAGCTGTTTTTT.

In this sample, this clone turned up once. This chain uses TRBV28 with TRBJ1-4; no clear D gene. Germline V gene sequence: CDR1 MDHEN, CDR2 SYDVKM. CDR3 length: 14 amino acids. Trimming removed 2 bases at V and 0 bases at J, with 4 bases between. The CDR3 region has the DNA TGTGCCAGCAGTTTAACGCCAACTAATGAAAAACTGTTTTTT. It is translated as CASSLTPTNEKLFF.

This chain joins TRBV7-2 and TRBJ1-1; TRBD1 is a possible D gene (6 bases). Germline V gives CDR1 SGHTA, CDR2 FQGNSA. CDR3 length: 14 residues. V dropped 3 bases and J dropped 7 bases, with 15 bases sitting between them. The CDR3 reads CASSFTPEQGEAFF. The CDR3 DNA follows: TGTGCCAGCAGCTTCACCCCAGAACAGGGTGAAGCTTTCTTT.

The chain carries TRBV9 and TRBJ2-1; tentative D call: TRBD2 (5 bases). This CDR3 is 12 amino acids long. V lost 1 base to trimming and J lost 9 bases, with 8 bases between them. Germline CDR1 is SGDLS and CDR2 is YYNGEE. CDR3 sequence: CASSVRAGEQFF. The CDR3 DNA reads as TGTGCCAGCAGCGTACGGGCGGGTGAGCAGTTCTTC.

The chain combines TRBV6-1 with TRBJ2-7, with D perhaps matching TRBD1 (6 bases). The CDR3 has 15 amino acids. The V and J ends lost 1 base and 1 base respectively, with 11 bases between them. CDR1 and CDR2 (germline): MNHNS, SASEGT. The chain's CDR3 is CASSEVGTPSYEQYF. The CDR3, as DNA: TGTGCCAGCAGTGAAGTTGGGACACCTTCCTACGAGCAGTACTTC.

The J gene is TRBJ2-1, the V gene TRBV3-1 (or the pseudogene TRBV3-2); D not resolved. The CDR3 sequence is 16 residues long. The germline gives CDR1 LGHDT, CDR2 YNNKEL (reference sequence). The V and J ends lost 1 base and 0 bases respectively, with 10 bases between them. CDR3 sequence: CASSQGRLYSYNEQFF. DNA of the CDR3: TGTGCCAGCAGCCAAGGGCGACTTTACTCCTACAATGAGCAGTTCTTC.

The rearrangement links TRBV30 to TRBJ1-3; D perhaps matches TRBD1 (6 bases). V was cut by 7 bases and J by 3 bases, with 16 bases left in between. Germline assignment: CDR1 GTSNPN and CDR2 SVGIG (reference sequence). The CDR3 extends over 14 amino acids. The CDR3 sequence is CASPQGLGGNTIYF. CDR3 sequence (DNA): TGTGCCTCCCCACAGGGACTCGGTGGAAACACCATATATTTT.

The chain links TRBV5-8 to TRBJ2-6; TRBD2 aligns across 8 bases. V shed 1 base and J 0 bases; nucleotides not matched to a gene: 3. This CDR3 has 17 residues. Germline CDR1 is SGHTS and CDR2 is YDEGEE. This CDR3 reads CASSLLLAASGANVLTF. Written as DNA, the CDR3 is TGTGCCAGCAGCTTGCTACTAGCGGCCTCTGGGGCCAACGTCCTGACTTTC.

The chain is built from TRBV29-1 and TRBJ1-4, with a possible D match to TRBD1 (6 bases). Trimming stripped 5 bases from V and 6 bases from J, with 16 bases between. This CDR3 is built from 14 residues. Per germline, CDR1 SQVTM and CDR2 ANQGSEA. The CDR3 spells CSVQRGYGDEKLFF. The CDR3 coding sequence is TGCAGCGTTCAAAGGGGGTATGGGGATGAAAAACTGTTTTTT.

The rearrangement links TRBV7-9 to TRBJ1-3; a weak D match, TRBD1 (6 bases). The CDR3 has 15 amino acids. The germline gives CDR1 SEHNR, CDR2 FQNEAQ (reference sequence). The ends were cut back, 1 base at V and 2 bases at J, with 9 bases in the middle. CDR3 bases: TGTGCCAGCAGCTTAGACGGACAGCCTGGAAACACCATATATTTT. It codes for CASSLDGQPGNTIYF.

The chain employs TRBV30 and TRBJ2-5; 9 positions agree with TRBD1. The CDR3 loop spans 13 amino acids. CDR1 and CDR2 from the germline V gene are GTSNPN and SVGIG (reference sequence). V was pared by 3 bases and J by 5 bases, with 4 bases of the junction left unmatched. Here the CDR3 reads CAWRTGGRETQYF. The CDR3 nucleotides read TGTGCCTGGAGGACAGGGGGTAGGGAGACCCAGTACTTC.

This sequence joins TRBV29-1 and TRBJ1-2; 12 nucleotides match TRBD1. V shed 6 bases, J shed 7 bases, and the junction held 9 bases outside the gene matches. Germline V lookup: CDR1 SQVTM, CDR2 ANQGSEA. This CDR3 is built from 14 residues. CDR3 nucleotides: TGCAGCGTAAAATCTGGGACAGGGGGCAGTGGCTACACCTTC. It yields the protein CSVKSGTGGSGYTF.

This chain uses TRBV21-1 with TRBJ2-3. TRBV21-1 is a recognized pseudogene. The CDR3 has 12 amino acids. CDR3 residues: CASSKDPDTQYF. In DNA form, the CDR3 reads TGTGCCAGCAGCAAAGACCCCGATACGCAGTATTTT.

This chain joins TRBV7-9 and TRBJ1-1; D gene ambiguous. CDR1 and CDR2 from the germline V gene are SEHNR and FQNEAQ (reference sequence). V lost 5 bases, J lost 0 bases, and 13 bases lay in between. This CDR3 is built from 15 residues. The CDR3 DNA follows: TGTGCCAGCAGCCCAGGTCACAGTTTGAACACTGAAGCTTTCTTT. Amino acids: CASSPGHSLNTEAFF.

The chain uses TRBV29-1 and TRBJ1-1; TRBD1 might be the D (5 bases). The CDR3 sequence is 13 residues long. Trimming shortened V by 6 bases and J by 2 bases, and 13 bases separated the two germline ends. Germline-derived CDR1 and CDR2 are SQVTM and ANQGSEA. CDR3 DNA sequence: TGCAGCGTCCTCAGGGAATTAAACACTGAAGCTTTCTTT. Protein product: CSVLRELNTEAFF.

The CDR3 is CAISATSVLPNEKLFF. The CDR3 DNA sequence: TGTGCCATCAGTGCTACGTCGGTATTGCCTAATGAAAAACTGTTTTTT. The chain links TRBV10-3 to TRBJ1-4; D not certain. Germline V lookup: CDR1 ENHRY, CDR2 SYGVKD. There are 16 residues in the CDR3. V dropped 4 bases and J dropped 3 bases, with 15 bases sitting between them.

The chain combines TRBV19 with TRBJ2-4; D is perhaps TRBD2 (6 bases). The V end was cut by 3 bases, the J end by 0 bases, with 15 bases between. Per germline, CDR1 LNHDA and CDR2 SQIVND (reference sequence). CDR3 length equals 17 residues. The CDR3: CASSISGERIAKNIQYF. CDR3 in DNA: TGTGCCAGTAGTATTTCGGGGGAACGGATAGCCAAAAACATTCAGTACTTC.

This clone was detected only a few times. The V and J genes are TRBV30 and TRBJ1-2, with TRBD1 as a possible D gene (6 bases). The CDR3 runs to 13 residues. Looked up from germline, CDR1 is GTSNPN and CDR2 is SVGIG (reference sequence). The V gene lost 4 bases and the J gene lost 5 bases, with 14 bases spanning the gap. The DNA of the CDR3 is TGTGCCTGGATAAGCAGGGGCGGGTATGGCTACACCTTC. Amino acid sequence: CAWISRGGYGYTF.